Sequencing of this T cell receptor (beta chain) was carried out in a study of vaccination effects on CD4 cells after COVID-19 (dated by TCRdb to between 2021 and 2023). About the full investigation: Across the study, the median time from the second dose to post-vaccine sampling was 72 days (range 14 to 241). The study compared SARS-CoV-2 spike-specific CD4+ TCR repertoires before and after mRNA vaccination in COVID-19 convalescent patients and infection-naive vaccine recipients. A total of nine to ten COVID-19 convalescent patients and 4 SARS-CoV-2-naive healthy vaccine recipients were included in the full study. Cultures from other donors in the study were sequenced using the Oncomine TCR Beta short-read assay on an Illumina iSeq 100. The study at large found these results: The study was limited by a small number of convalescent patients, and early post-infection timepoints were lacking. At late post-vaccination timepoints, both infection-induced and vaccine-induced clones showed marked clonal contraction, consistent with waning T cell responses. Among healthy vaccine recipients, nearly all vaccine-induced clones were SARS-CoV-2 mono-reactive, and just 1 of 255 was cross-reactive with common cold coronaviruses.

The library relied on the immunoSEQ multiplex PCR assay. DNA from the cultured, isolated CD4+ T cells was subjected to TCR beta CDR3 sequencing. From the authors' description of their analysis: Non-productive TCR sequences were removed and reads were trimmed to the CDR3 region, keeping CDR3s of at least 7 amino acids. The MANAFEST web app was used to pick out antigen-specific clonotypes by comparing their expansion in peptide wells with that in reference cultures. For clones to be considered positive, expansion at FDR<0.05 versus reference and all other wells, an odds ratio above 5, and a frequency above 0.1% in two replicate wells were required. Cross-reactive clonotypes were defined as significantly expanded in SARS-CoV-2 spike wells and in at least one common cold coronavirus spike condition. CDR3 similarity was assessed by Levenshtein distance using the stringdist R package, and unrooted trees were constructed with ape in R 3.6.1. Imported from immuneACCESS, the table was reduced by TCRdb to in-frame sequences with V and J called. These copies leave out some clones; in studies compared against another copy, an unresolved V gene accounts for under half, and the cause of the remainder is not known. V, J and clone size were drawn from that table, and D and trimming were deduced from the DNA. A total of some 29,000 clones appear in this sample, about 73% of them only once. The ten largest make up about a sixth of the sample.

The CDR3 measures 14 amino acids from cysteine to phenylalanine. The retained sequence is limited to the CDR3, 42 bases, with the frame set at the first base. Taken from the germline V gene, the CDR1 and CDR2 loops are MDHEN and SYDVKM. At the junction V is shortened by 3 bases and J by 10 bases, with 13 bases in between. As for this clone: This clone's antigen is unknown. No much larger clone is present one base from it, and per-base qualities are unavailable.

In the ViraFEST assay, PBMC were stimulated with viral peptide pools, and TCR sequencing was then used to find antigen-specific CD4+ T cell clonotypes based on their expansion. After approximately eleven days of culture, CD4+ T cells were isolated with the EasySep CD4+ T cell isolation kit. Each participant received two doses of an mRNA SARS-CoV-2 vaccine, either BNT162b2 or mRNA-1273. Healthy vaccine recipients had no prior SARS-CoV-2 infection, confirmed by negative nucleocapsid antibodies before and after vaccination. Each well held under 2.5 million PBMC cultured in IMDM containing approximately 5.2% human AB serum, 8.5 to 10 IU/ml IL-2 and gentamicin, along with 8 to 10 ug/ml peptides. Half of the culture medium was replaced with fresh IL-2-containing medium on days 3 and 7. Unless noted otherwise, every peptide stimulation condition was grown in triplicate wells. Using Ficoll-Paque Plus gradient centrifugation, PBMC were separated from whole blood and then either used fresh or cryopreserved at -140C. The overlapping peptide pools covered the spike proteins of SARS-CoV-2 as well as those of the common cold coronaviruses HCoV-NL63, HCoV-OC43 and HCoV-229E. The QIAamp micro DNA kit was used to extract genomic DNA from the cultured CD4+ T cells.

The starting material was CD4+ T cells from PBMCs cultured with HCoV-OC43 spike peptides, obtained after COVID-19 vaccination. The cell subset or site label of this sample denotes: HCoV-OC43 spike overlapping peptide pool stimulation. The rearrangement combines TRBV28 with TRBJ1-6; a tentative D match to TRBD1 spans 5 bases. The receptor was derived from a human donor who received a COVID-19 vaccine. The CDR3 amino acid sequence is: CASSFLGPGSPLHF. The DNA is as follows: TGTGCCAGCAGTTTCTTGGGGCCCGGCTCACCCCTCCACTTT.